The 29 T cell receptor beta chains in this list originate from one sample, sequenced in a study of T-cell memory formation after mild COVID-19. TCRdb itself ran the 5' RACE reads through MiXCR, one entry per CDR3 protein. The table includes about 270,000 distinct CDR3 sequences, 16% detected once. The source material was PBMCs or a T cell subset sorted from them (not recorded which). The receptors come from a man younger than 30 who had mild COVID-19 (a few samples of this study predate the infection). Cell type and time point are not known.

This clonotype was seen a handful of times. The chain links TRBV12-3 or TRBV12-4 to TRBJ2-2; TRBD2 is a possible D gene (5 bases). V shed 3 bases and J shed 3 bases, with 14 bases lying between them. CDR3 length: 16 amino acids. CDR3 nucleotide sequence: TGTGCCAGCAGTTTCAACCTAGCCTCTTACACCGGGGAGCTGTTTTTT. Its protein is CASSFNLASYTGELFF.

This clonotype was picked up many times. The chain employs TRBV27 and TRBJ2-7; perhaps TRBD2 as D (6 bases). Germline CDR1 reads MNHEY; CDR2 reads SMNVEV (reference sequence). CDR3 length: 15 residues. The germline V and J ends were trimmed by 6 bases and 0 bases, with 15 bases remaining between them. DNA for the CDR3: TGTGCCAGCAGGGCCAAGGGACTGAGCTCCTACGAGCAGTACGTC. The encoded protein is CASRAKGLSSYEQYV.

In this sample, this clonotype turned up a few times. V usage is TRBV28 and J usage is TRBJ1-2, with 8 bases identical to TRBD1. The V gene end was trimmed by 3 bases and the J gene end by 7 bases; junction bases not matched to a gene: 7. Per the germline V gene, CDR1 is MDHEN and CDR2 is SYDVKM. This CDR3 spans 14 amino acids. In DNA, the CDR3 is TGTGCCAGCAGTTTGCCAGGGGGCAATCTTGGCTACACCTTC. Protein: CASSLPGGNLGYTF.

This clonotype has a handful of counts. The chain is built from TRBV7-2 and TRBJ2-5; 10 positions agree with TRBD2. V lost 5 bases and J lost 1; bases outside the gene matches: 10. CDR1 and CDR2 (germline): SGHTA, FQGNSA. This CDR3 is built from 17 residues. The CDR3 spells CASSRRASGGAQETQYF. Written as DNA, the CDR3 is TGTGCCAGCAGCCGGAGGGCCAGCGGGGGGGCCCAAGAGACCCAGTACTTC.

This clonotype was seen more than once but under ten times. The rearrangement uses TRBV7-3 and TRBJ2-1; D gene ambiguous. Germline-derived CDR1 and CDR2 are SGHTA and FQGTGA. V gave up 3 bases and J gave up 0 bases, with 9 bases separating them. CDR3 length equals 15 residues. The CDR3 coding sequence is TGTGCCAGCAGCTTTTCCAGGAGCTCCTACAATGAGCAGTTCTTC. Translated: CASSFSRSSYNEQFF.

This chain connects TRBV20-1 to TRBJ2-4; 8 nucleotides align to TRBD2. The CDR3 runs to 15 residues. The germline gives CDR1 DFQATT, CDR2 SNEGSKA (reference sequence). Trimming removed 6 bases from V and 0 bases from J; junction bases left unmatched: 7. This CDR3 reads CSAGTRPVAKNIQYF. CDR3 DNA: TGCAGTGCGGGGACTAGGCCCGTAGCCAAAAACATTCAGTACTTC.

V is TRBV4-3 and J is TRBJ1-2, with D possibly matching TRBD1 (6 bases). CDR1 LGHNA and CDR2 YSLEER come from the germline V gene. Trimming removed 0 bases from V and 2 bases from J, with 10 bases in between. The CDR3 contains 15 residues. The CDR3 is CASSQDGTPNYGYTF. The DNA of the CDR3 is TGCGCCAGCAGCCAAGACGGGACACCCAACTATGGCTACACCTTC.

The J gene is TRBJ2-4, the V gene TRBV19, with TRBD2 as a possible D gene (5 bases). V was clipped by 5 bases and J by 6 bases, with 14 bases between them. Germline V CDR1 and CDR2: LNHDA, SQIVND (reference sequence). CDR3 length: 14 residues. The CDR3 spells CASSFILEGNIQYF. Written as DNA, the CDR3 is TGTGCCAGTAGTTTCATCCTTGAGGGAAACATTCAGTACTTC.

This rearrangement joins TRBV20-1 to TRBJ1-3; the D is unclear. V dropped 6 bases and J dropped 0 bases, with 12 bases sitting between them. This CDR3 is built from 14 residues. CDR1 is DFQATT and CDR2 is SNEGSKA in the germline V gene (reference sequence). The CDR3 DNA reads TGCAGTGCCCAGGACCGCCGCTCTGGAAACACCATATATTTT. It is translated as CSAQDRRSGNTIYF.

There are a few counts of this clonotype. This chain uses TRBV4-3 with TRBJ2-3; no clear D. V gave up 0 bases and J gave up 0 bases, with 10 bases separating them. Germline lookup yields CDR1 LGHNA and CDR2 YSLEER. CDR3 length: 16 amino acids. The chain's CDR3 is CASSQDLKGSTDTQYF. CDR3 nucleotide sequence: TGCGCCAGCAGCCAAGATCTAAAAGGTAGCACAGATACGCAGTATTTT.

This clonotype was seen only a few times. The CDR3 spells CASSLVRSFEAFF. The DNA of the CDR3 is TGTGCCAGCAGCTTAGTGCGGAGCTTTGAAGCTTTCTTT. The chain recombines TRBV7-9 with TRBJ1-1; D is uncertain. This CDR3 has 13 residues. Trimming removed 1 base from V and 7 bases from J, with 10 bases in between. Per the germline V gene, CDR1 is SEHNR and CDR2 is FQNEAQ (reference sequence). Filled out from reference TRBV7-9 and TRBJ1-1, the complete variable domain reads DTGVSQNPRHKITKRGQNVTFRCDPISEHNRLYWYRQTLGQGPEFLTYFQNEAQLEKSRLLSDRFSAERPKGSFSTLEIQRTEQGDSAMYLCASSLVRSFEAFFGQGTRLTVV.

This clonotype appeared a single time. This chain uses TRBV30 with TRBJ1-2; D call uncertain. The CDR3 totals 12 residues. Trimming took 0 bases from V and 5 from J, leaving 7 bases between them. CDR1 is GTSNPN and CDR2 is SVGIG in the germline V gene (reference sequence). CDR3 protein: CAWSVDGYGYTF. The DNA for the CDR3 is TGTGCCTGGAGTGTCGATGGGTATGGCTACACCTTC.

This clonotype came up many times. The V and J genes are TRBV12-3 or TRBV12-4 and TRBJ2-3; 12 bases match TRBD2. This CDR3 region has 16 residues. V gave up 6 bases and J gave up 2 bases; unmatched junction bases: 6. CDR3 protein: CASSLRLAGVTDTQYF. The CDR3 nucleotides are TGTGCCAGCAGCCTCAGACTAGCGGGGGTCACAGATACGCAGTATTTT.

The sample holds many counts of this clonotype. The rearrangement joins TRBV5-1 to TRBJ1-5; D remains ambiguous. Germline CDR1 and CDR2: SGHRS and YFSETQ. The CDR3 is 15 residues long. V lost 5 bases and J lost 3, with 15 bases in between. CDR3: CASRYGVGDNQPQHF. The CDR3 nucleotides read TGCGCCAGCAGATACGGGGTTGGGGACAATCAGCCCCAGCATTTT.

A few counts support this clonotype. V and J are TRBV27 and TRBJ1-6, with D possibly being TRBD1 (5 bases). CDR1 is MNHEY, CDR2 SMNVEV, per germline (reference sequence). The CDR3 totals 15 residues. With 2 bases removed from V and 13 bases from J, the gap between germline ends came to 18 bases. The CDR3 DNA is TGTGCCAGCAGTTTAAAGGGGCAGGTGAGGTCGCCCCTCCACTTT. It specifies CASSLKGQVRSPLHF.

V is TRBV5-5 and J is TRBJ1-2, with a tentative D call TRBD1 (5 bases). CDR3 length: 12 amino acids. Germline CDR1 reads SGHKS; CDR2 reads YYEKEE (reference sequence). The germline V and J ends were trimmed by 5 bases and 6 bases, with 11 bases remaining between them. CDR3 nucleotide sequence: TGTGCCAGCAGACAGGAGTCTGATGGCTACACCTTC. It translates to CASRQESDGYTF.

The chain is built from TRBV7-8 and TRBJ2-7; 7 bases align to TRBD1. V trimming: 2 bases; J trimming: 3 bases; junction bases outside the gene matches: 4. Germline CDR1 SGHVS, CDR2 FQNEAQ. CDR3 length: 14 amino acids. The CDR3 is CASSLIQGVYEQYF. The CDR3 coding sequence is TGTGCCAGCAGCTTAATCCAGGGGGTCTACGAGCAGTACTTC.

The chain links TRBV6-5 to TRBJ1-2; D not resolved. Per the germline V gene, CDR1 is MNHEY and CDR2 is SVGAGI. CDR3 size: 13 residues. Trimming cost V 2 bases and J 8 bases, with 12 bases left between them. The CDR3 is CASSYLGFEGYTF. The DNA of the CDR3 is TGTGCCAGCAGTTACCTAGGGTTTGAGGGCTACACCTTC.

At least ten counts were recorded for this clonotype. The V and J genes are TRBV5-6 and TRBJ2-3, with D perhaps TRBD2 (5 bases). Germline values: CDR1 SGHDT, CDR2 YYEEEE. Trimming took 4 bases from V and 0 from J, leaving 12 bases between them. The CDR3 runs to 15 residues. The CDR3 loop reads CASSIWTSSTDTQYF. Written as DNA, the CDR3 is TGTGCCAGCAGCATCTGGACTTCTAGCACAGATACGCAGTATTTT.

This sequence joins TRBV5-6 and TRBJ1-5; D is undetermined. The CDR3 totals 14 residues. V was cut by 2 bases and J by 0 bases, with 6 bases left in between. The germline V gene has CDR1 SGHDT and CDR2 YYEEEE. The CDR3 DNA reads as TGTGCCAGCAGCTTCTTCTATAGCAATCAGCCCCAGCATTTT. Translated, it gives CASSFFYSNQPQHF.

The chain is built from TRBV10-3 and TRBJ1-1; no clear D gene. Trimming took 3 bases from V and 0 from J, leaving 8 bases between them. Germline V gene lookup returns CDR1 ENHRY and CDR2 SYGVKD. CDR3 length: 14 amino acids. The CDR3 DNA reads as TGTGCCATCAGTGAACGGAGCATGAACACTGAAGCTTTCTTT. Its translation: CAISERSMNTEAFF.

The sample holds many counts of this clonotype. The chain is built from TRBV7-9 and TRBJ1-2; D is undetermined. The V end lost 5 bases, the J end lost 8 bases, and 15 bases lay between the germline ends. There are 13 residues in the CDR3. CDR1 and CDR2 from the germline V gene are SEHNR and FQNEAQ (reference sequence). Here the CDR3 DNA reads TGTGCCAGCAGCCTGGAGGAGGGCAGGGGCTACACCTTC. This translates into CASSLEEGRGYTF.

This sequence joins TRBV14 and TRBJ2-7; D call uncertain. CDR1 is SGHDN, CDR2 FVKESK, per germline. The CDR3 has 14 amino acids. V was clipped by 6 bases and J by 5 bases, with 17 bases between them. Here the CDR3 reads CASRRLIGKNEQYV. In DNA form, the CDR3 reads TGTGCCAGCAGAAGGTTAATAGGGAAGAACGAGCAGTACGTC.

A few counts support this clonotype. This chain joins TRBV19 and TRBJ2-5; TRBD2 is a possible D gene (6 bases). Germline V gene data show CDR1 as LNHDA and CDR2 as SQIVND (reference sequence). V was pared by 6 bases and J by 5 bases, with 13 bases between. The CDR3 is 13 residues long. The CDR3 DNA follows: TGTGCCAGTAGCCGGGACTTCGTGGAGACCCAGTACTTC. Its protein is CASSRDFVETQYF.

This clonotype was seen a handful of times. V is TRBV7-2 and J is TRBJ2-6; D gene ambiguous. Germline V gives CDR1 SGHTA, CDR2 FQGNSA. V gave up 4 bases and J gave up 2 bases, with 3 bases separating them. This CDR3 has 13 residues. CDR3: CASSSAGANVLTF. CDR3 DNA: TGTGCCAGCAGCTCAGCTGGGGCCAACGTCCTGACTTTC.

The rearrangement joins TRBV18 to TRBJ2-1; no definite D call. The V gene lost 5 bases and the J gene lost 0 bases, with 11 bases spanning the gap. The CDR3 covers 15 residues. Germline-derived CDR1 and CDR2 are KGHSH and LQKENI. CDR3 loop: CASSDLDGSYNEQFF. The CDR3 nucleotides read TGTGCCAGCTCAGATTTGGACGGCTCCTACAATGAGCAGTTCTTC.

J is TRBJ1-6 and V is TRBV20-1; D gene unclear. Trimming pared 0 bases from V and 2 bases from J, leaving 5 bases between. Germline values: CDR1 DFQATT, CDR2 SNEGSKA (reference sequence). The CDR3 covers 14 residues. CDR3 nucleotide sequence: TGCAGTGCTAGAGACACAGCCTATAATTCACCCCTCCACTTT. It codes for CSARDTAYNSPLHF.

The chain combines TRBV18 with TRBJ2-7; maybe TRBD1 (6 bases). The V gene's germline CDR1 is KGHSH and CDR2 LQKENI. Trimming pared 5 bases from V and 4 bases from J, leaving 18 bases between. The CDR3 totals 15 residues. The CDR3 protein is CASSTYSGVGYEQYF. The CDR3 coding sequence is TGTGCCAGCTCAACCTACTCAGGGGTCGGGTACGAGCAGTACTTC. The full variable domain, completed using reference TRBV18 and TRBJ2-7, is NAGVMQNPRHLVRRRGQEARLRCSPMKGHSHVYWYRQLPEEGLKFMVYLQKENIIDESGMPKERFSAEFPKEGPSILRIQQVVRGDSAAYFCASSTYSGVGYEQYFGPGTRLTVT.

The rearrangement uses TRBV7-8 and TRBJ2-2; tentatively, D is TRBD2 (6 bases). From germline, CDR1 is SGHVS and CDR2 FQNEAQ. The CDR3 contains 14 residues. The ends were cut back, 8 bases at V and 8 bases at J, with 18 bases in the middle. CDR3 DNA: TGTGCCAGCCGAAGCCGGACTAACGTGGGGGAGCTGTTTTTT. It encodes CASRSRTNVGELFF.